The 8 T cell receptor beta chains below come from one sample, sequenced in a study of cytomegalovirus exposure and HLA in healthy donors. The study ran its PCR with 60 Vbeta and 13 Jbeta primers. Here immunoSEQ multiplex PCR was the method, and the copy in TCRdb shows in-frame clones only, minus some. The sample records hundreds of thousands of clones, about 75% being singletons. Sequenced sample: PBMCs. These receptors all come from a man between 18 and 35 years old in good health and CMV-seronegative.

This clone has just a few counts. CDR3 DNA sequence: TGTGCCAGCAGGGAGACAGGAGCATATGGCTACACCTTC. Translated: CASRETGAYGYTF. The rearrangement joins TRBV6-5 to TRBJ1-2, with D possibly being TRBD1 (6 bases). Trimming stripped 6 bases from V and 5 bases from J, with 13 bases between. CDR1 and CDR2 from the germline V gene are MNHEY and SVGAGI. The CDR3 is 13 residues long.

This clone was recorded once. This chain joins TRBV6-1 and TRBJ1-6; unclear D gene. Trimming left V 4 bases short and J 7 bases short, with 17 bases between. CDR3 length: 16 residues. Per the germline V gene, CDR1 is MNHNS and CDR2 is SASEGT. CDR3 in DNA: TGTGCCAGCAGTGTGGAGGCCCTGGGCCAAAATTCACCCCTCCACTTT. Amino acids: CASSVEALGQNSPLHF.

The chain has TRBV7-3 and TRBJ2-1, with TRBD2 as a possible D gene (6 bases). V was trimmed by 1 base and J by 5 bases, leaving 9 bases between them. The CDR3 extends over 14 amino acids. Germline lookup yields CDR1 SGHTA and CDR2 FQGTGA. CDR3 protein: CASSLRTGDNEQFF. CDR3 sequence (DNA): TGTGCCAGCAGCTTAAGAACGGGAGACAATGAGCAGTTCTTC.

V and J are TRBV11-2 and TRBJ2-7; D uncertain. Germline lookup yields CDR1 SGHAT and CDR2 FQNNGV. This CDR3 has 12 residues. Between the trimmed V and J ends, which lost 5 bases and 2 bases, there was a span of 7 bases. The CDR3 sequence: CASSPDTYEQYF. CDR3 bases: TGTGCCAGCAGCCCAGACACCTACGAGCAGTACTTC.

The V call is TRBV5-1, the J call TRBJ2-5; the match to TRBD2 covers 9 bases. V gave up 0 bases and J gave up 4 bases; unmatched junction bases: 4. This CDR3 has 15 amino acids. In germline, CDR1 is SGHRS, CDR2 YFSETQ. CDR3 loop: CASSLATSGGETQYF. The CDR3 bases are TGCGCCAGCAGCTTGGCGACTAGCGGCGGAGAGACCCAGTACTTC.

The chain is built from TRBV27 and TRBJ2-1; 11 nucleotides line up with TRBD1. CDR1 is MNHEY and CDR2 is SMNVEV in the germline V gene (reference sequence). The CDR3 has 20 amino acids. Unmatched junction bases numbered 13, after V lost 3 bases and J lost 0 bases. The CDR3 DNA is TGTGCCAGCAGTTTCCGTACCGGGACAGGGGGTTTTAACTCCTACAATGAGCAGTTCTTC. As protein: CASSFRTGTGGFNSYNEQFF.

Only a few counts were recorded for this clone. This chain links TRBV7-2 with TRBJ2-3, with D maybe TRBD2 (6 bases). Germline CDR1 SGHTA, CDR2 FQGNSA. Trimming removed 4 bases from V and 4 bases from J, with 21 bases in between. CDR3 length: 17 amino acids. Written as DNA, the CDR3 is TGTGCCAGCAGCTATATTCGGTTCGGGCGGGACGCAGATACGCAGTATTTT. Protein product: CASSYIRFGRDADTQYF. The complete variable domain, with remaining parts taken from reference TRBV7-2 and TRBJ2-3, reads GAGVSQSPSNKVTEKGKDVELRCDPISGHTALYWYRQSLGQGLEFLIYFQGNSAPDKSGLPSDRFSAERTGGSVSTLTIQRTQQEDSAVYLCASSYIRFGRDADTQYFGPGTRLTVL.

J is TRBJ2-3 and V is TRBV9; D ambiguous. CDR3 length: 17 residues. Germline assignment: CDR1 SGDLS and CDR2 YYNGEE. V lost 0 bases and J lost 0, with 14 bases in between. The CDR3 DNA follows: TGTGCCAGCAGCGTAGTTGGTTGGCCCGCTAGCACAGATACGCAGTATTTT. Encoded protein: CASSVVGWPASTDTQYF.